This TCR beta chain was identified in a study of B cell selection in AIRE deficiency. Germline-derived CDR1 and CDR2 are LNHNV and YYDKDF (reference sequence). The CDR3 totals 12 residues. V was trimmed by 0 bases and J by 7 bases, leaving 4 bases between them. Sorted regulatory T cells were CD4-positive, CD25-high and CD127-low or negative. Produced via immunoSEQ multiplex PCR; TCRdb's table is partial and in-frame only. The table lists over 15,000 clones, approximately 94% of them singletons, with approximately 1% in the top ten. The chain combines TRBV15 with TRBJ1-5, with no clear D. This TCR was recovered from a human donor in good health. The sequencing sample was made of CD4+CD25+ Tregs sorted from PBMCs. This CDR3 is CATSRDEQPQHF. The DNA of the CDR3 is TGTGCCACCAGCAGAGACGAACAGCCCCAGCATTTT.